The 15 T cell receptor beta chains below all came from one sample that was sequenced in a study of T-cell reconstitution after alpha-beta-depleted transplantation in children. The TCRbeta library incorporated unique molecular identifiers. TCRdb analysed the PCR reads with MiXCR anew, one entry per CDR3 protein. The sample has 780,000 or so distinct CDR3 sequences, under 20% seen once. The sample in question was PBMCs, mostly from graft donor cells, obtained 360 days after TCRalphabeta/CD19-depleted stem cell transplant. These TCRs come from a male patient between 5 and 17 years old who had a stem cell transplant for acute lymphoblastic leukemia, so the T cells may come from the graft donor.

The V gene is TRBV11-1, the J gene TRBJ2-7; 7 nucleotides match TRBD1. V was clipped by 5 bases and J by 3 bases; unmatched bases: 13. The germline V gene has CDR1 SGHAT and CDR2 FQDESV (reference sequence). CDR3 length: 16 residues. Here the CDR3 reads CASSASQGLELYEQYF. Here the CDR3 DNA reads TGTGCCAGCAGCGCGTCACAGGGGCTGGAACTCTACGAGCAGTACTTC.

The rearrangement uses TRBV12-5 and TRBJ1-3; D is uncertain. Germline V CDR1 and CDR2: LGHNT, FRNRAP. This CDR3 has 14 residues. Trimming pared 2 bases from V and 0 bases from J, leaving 5 bases between. The CDR3 loop reads CASGLPSSGNTIYF. The CDR3 region has the DNA TGTGCTAGTGGTTTGCCCAGCTCTGGAAACACCATATATTTT.

This clonotype was detected only a few times. The gene calls are TRBV5-1 and TRBJ2-7; TRBD2 might be the D (5 bases). The CDR3 is made up of 18 amino acids. With 0 bases removed from V and 7 bases from J, the gap between germline ends came to 26 bases. The germline gives CDR1 SGHRS, CDR2 YFSETQ. This CDR3 is CASSLVSTDRRRWMEQYF. CDR3 sequence (DNA): TGCGCCAGCAGCTTGGTTTCAACTGACCGGAGGCGGTGGATGGAGCAGTACTTC.

As regards this clonotype: No DNA is shown, since the ends of the CDR3 on it are uncertain; the CDR3 is the one TCRdb lists. This rearrangement joins TRBV30 to TRBJ2-7; the table's D gene call, TRBD2, was not cross checked with the DNA. Including both end residues, the CDR3 is 15 amino acids long. Looked up from germline, CDR1 is GTSNPN and CDR2 is SVGIG (reference sequence). The CDR3 sequence: CAWSVPVWRTAGQYF.

This clonotype has more than one count but fewer than ten. The chain carries TRBV24-1 and TRBJ1-1, with 7 bases identical to TRBD1. J was trimmed by 0 bases and V by 4 bases; bases with no gene match: 10. Germline loops: CDR1 KGHDR, CDR2 SFDVKD. The CDR3 contains 17 residues. CDR3 residues: CATSEHPGQSLNTEAFF. The DNA of the CDR3 is TGTGCCACCAGTGAGCATCCGGGACAGTCTTTGAACACTGAAGCTTTCTTT.

The chain is built from TRBV7-9 and TRBJ2-5; TRBD2 agrees at 7 bases. The CDR3 has 16 residues. Germline values: CDR1 SEHNR, CDR2 FQNEAQ (reference sequence). After removal of 0 bases from V and 4 bases from J, the junction contained 8 bases not matched to a gene. Written as DNA, the CDR3 is TGTGCCAGCAGCTTAGCGGTCGCGGGAGTGGCAGAGACCCAGTACTTC. Translating gives CASSLAVAGVAETQYF.

J is TRBJ2-1 and V is TRBV20-1; 7 positions match TRBD2. Trimming took 3 bases from V and 4 from J; bases not matched to a gene: 15. The CDR3 runs to 17 residues. Germline V gives CDR1 DFQATT, CDR2 SNEGSKA (reference sequence). CDR3 coding DNA: TGCAGTGCTAGTCGGGTCGGGAGGTCGGTCTTTTACAATGAGCAGTTCTTC. It translates to CSASRVGRSVFYNEQFF.

The chain links TRBV12-3 or TRBV12-4 to TRBJ2-1; TRBD2 is a possible D gene (7 bases). The CDR3 is 13 amino acids. Trimming stripped 6 bases from V and 9 bases from J, with 15 bases between. CDR3 in DNA: TGTGCCAGCAGAGGGGGAGGGCCCGTTGAGCAGTTCTTC. Residues: CASRGGGPVEQFF.

Many counts were recorded for this clonotype. The chain links TRBV5-1 to TRBJ2-7, with D possibly being TRBD2 (5 bases). Trimming stripped 0 bases from V and 5 bases from J, with 6 bases between. CDR1 SGHRS and CDR2 YFSETQ come from the germline V gene. This CDR3 is 12 amino acids long. CDR3 sequence (DNA): TGCGCCAGCAGCTTGGCGGGGAACGAGCAGTACTTC. Residues: CASSLAGNEQYF.

The chain recombines TRBV6-1 with TRBJ2-7; the D gene is possibly TRBD2 (5 bases). The germline V and J ends were trimmed by 2 bases and 0 bases, with 14 bases remaining between them. Germline V lookup: CDR1 MNHNS, CDR2 SASEGT. CDR3 length equals 16 residues. The CDR3 sequence: CASSEYRQRPSYEQYF. The CDR3 DNA is TGTGCCAGCAGTGAATATCGCCAGCGGCCCTCCTACGAGCAGTACTTC.

This chain links TRBV18 with TRBJ2-2; D not resolved. In germline, CDR1 is KGHSH, CDR2 LQKENI. This CDR3 contains 16 residues. The germline V and J ends were trimmed by 4 bases and 4 bases, with 16 bases remaining between them. The CDR3 bases are TGTGCCAGCTCACTAAATACCGGGCCTCGCACCGGGGAGCTGTTTTTT. Protein: CASSLNTGPRTGELFF.

The genes are TRBV20-1 and TRBJ2-7; possible D gene TRBD2, 5 bases. The CDR3 has 11 residues. Germline assignment: CDR1 DFQATT and CDR2 SNEGSKA (reference sequence). Trimming pared 7 bases from V and 3 bases from J, leaving 10 bases between. The CDR3 DNA reads TGCAGTGTACTAGTCATCTACGAGCAGTACTTC. Its translation is CSVLVIYEQYF.

The chain recombines TRBV12-3 or TRBV12-4 with TRBJ1-1, with unresolved D. CDR3 length equals 12 residues. Between the trimmed V and J ends, which lost 4 bases and 11 bases, there was a span of 14 bases. The CDR3 spells CASSSYSERAFF. CDR3 coding DNA: TGTGCCAGCAGTTCGTACTCGGAGCGGGCTTTCTTT.

V is TRBV5-1 and J is TRBJ1-4; D is possibly TRBD1 (5 bases). This CDR3 spans 17 amino acids. Between the trimmed V and J ends, which lost 0 bases and 5 bases, there was a span of 17 bases. In germline, CDR1 is SGHRS, CDR2 YFSETQ. CDR3 nucleotides: TGCGCCAGCAGCTTGGGTCGGGGGAGACTCAGCAATGAAAAACTGTTTTTT. Its translation is CASSLGRGRLSNEKLFF.

The V gene is TRBV5-6, the J gene TRBJ2-3; tentatively, D is TRBD1 (6 bases). Germline V lookup: CDR1 SGHDT, CDR2 YYEEEE. The V gene lost 4 bases and the J gene lost 4 bases, with 13 bases spanning the gap. This CDR3 contains 14 residues. In DNA, the CDR3 is TGTGCCAGCAGCCCGGTGGGGGCGCCAGATACGCAGTATTTT. Translating it yields CASSPVGAPDTQYF.